Below are 32 T cell receptor beta chains sequenced from a single sample in a study of T cell changes during pregnancy in multiple sclerosis. The protocol was immunoSEQ multiplex PCR, while the TCRdb copy is restricted to in-frame clones and leaves out a portion. Of about 80,000 clones listed, approximately 90% are singletons. Sequencing used peripheral blood, obtained before pregnancy. These receptor sequences come from a female donor with multiple sclerosis, enrolled in a pregnancy study.

The chain employs TRBV6-6 and TRBJ2-5, with D tentatively TRBD1 (5 bases). The CDR3 length is 14 residues. Trimming took off 2 bases at V and 9 bases at J, with 16 bases between the two ends. Germline CDR1 is MNHNY and CDR2 is SVGAGI (reference sequence). The CDR3: CASSYGADRTPQYF. In nucleotides, the CDR3 is TGTGCCAGCAGTTACGGGGCAGACCGGACGCCCCAGTACTTC.

The chain is built from TRBV5-6 and TRBJ1-2; 8 bases align to TRBD1. Germline CDR1 reads SGHDT; CDR2 reads YYEEEE. CDR3 length: 14 amino acids. J was trimmed by 9 bases and V by 2 bases; bases with no gene match: 9. CDR3 coding DNA: TGTGCCAGCAGCTTACAGGGGGGAGAAAGTAGCTACACCTTC. Its translation: CASSLQGGESSYTF.

This chain links TRBV9 with TRBJ1-1; a possible D gene is TRBD1 (5 bases). This CDR3 has 15 amino acids. V was cut by 0 bases and J by 1 base, with 10 bases left in between. Germline values: CDR1 SGDLS, CDR2 YYNGEE. CDR3 bases: TGTGCCAGCAGCGTAGAGCAGGGCGGGAACACTGAAGCTTTCTTT. Translation: CASSVEQGGNTEAFF.

The chain has TRBV5-4 and TRBJ2-1, with 11 nucleotides matching TRBD2. V lost 0 bases to trimming and J lost 7 bases; unmatched junction nucleotides: 6. Germline CDR1 SGHNT, CDR2 YYREEE (reference sequence). The CDR3 spans 16 residues. The CDR3 protein is CASSLALAGGPNEQFF. CDR3 nucleotide sequence: TGTGCCAGCAGCTTGGCTTTAGCGGGGGGGCCAAATGAGCAGTTCTTC. The complete variable domain, with remaining parts taken from reference TRBV5-4 and TRBJ2-1, reads ETGVTQSPTHLIKTRGQQVTLRCSSQSGHNTVSWYQQALGQGPQFIFQYYREEENGRGNFPPRFSGLQFPNYSSELNVNALELDDSALYLCASSLALAGGPNEQFFGPGTRLTVL.

This chain joins TRBV6-5 and TRBJ1-2, with TRBD1 identical over 10 bases. The CDR3 is 15 amino acids. Germline V gene lookup returns CDR1 MNHEY and CDR2 SVGAGI. J lost 4 bases, V lost 3 bases, and 5 bases had no gene match. The CDR3 DNA is TGTGCCAGCAGTTATGCCGGGACAGGGGTCTATGGCTACACCTTC. Protein sequence: CASSYAGTGVYGYTF.

The CDR3 sequence: CASSRQGPYEQYF. DNA of the CDR3: TGTGCCAGCAGTCGACAGGGACCCTACGAGCAGTACTTC. The V call is TRBV7-9, the J call TRBJ2-7; 7 positions match TRBD1. Germline CDR1 reads SEHNR; CDR2 reads FQNEAQ (reference sequence). J lost 2 bases, V lost 6 bases, and 4 bases had no gene match. There are 13 residues in the CDR3.

The chain has TRBV5-1 and TRBJ1-5; D remains unclear. The V gene's germline CDR1 is SGHRS and CDR2 YFSETQ. Trimming cost V 4 bases and J 0 bases, with 8 bases left between them. The CDR3 spans 14 residues. The CDR3 loop reads CASSRGDSNQPQHF. The CDR3 nucleotides read TGCGCCAGCAGCCGGGGAGATAGCAATCAGCCCCAGCATTTT.

The chain couples TRBV5-1 to TRBJ1-6, with 9 bases fitting TRBD1. CDR1 is SGHRS and CDR2 is YFSETQ in the germline V gene. The CDR3 length is 17 residues. V was pared by 4 bases and J by 5 bases, with 10 bases of the junction left unmatched. This CDR3 reads CASSRTGTGQDNSPLHF. In nucleotides, the CDR3 is TGCGCCAGCAGCAGGACCGGGACAGGGCAAGATAATTCACCCCTCCACTTT.

This clone was detected only once. This rearrangement joins TRBV19 to TRBJ2-1; D unclear. The CDR3 consists of 13 residues. With 0 bases removed from V and 9 bases from J, the gap between germline ends came to 9 bases. Germline V lookup: CDR1 LNHDA, CDR2 SQIVND (reference sequence). CDR3 sequence (DNA): TGTGCCAGTAGTATAGATGGGCACCCTGAGCAGTTCTTC. It yields the protein CASSIDGHPEQFF. Full variable domain (outside the CDR3, taken from reference TRBV19 and TRBJ2-1): DGGITQSPKYLFRKEGQNVTLSCEQNLNHDAMYWYRQDPGQGLRLIYYSQIVNDFQKGDIAEGYSVSREKKESFPLTVTSAQKNPTAFYLCASSIDGHPEQFFGPGTRLTVL.

The V call is TRBV10-3, the J call TRBJ1-2; D is uncertain. Trimming pared 3 bases from V and 6 bases from J, leaving 17 bases between. The CDR3 consists of 15 residues. Germline-derived CDR1 and CDR2 are ENHRY and SYGVKD. This CDR3 reads CAISDDLGGSDGYTF. CDR3 DNA: TGTGCCATCAGTGACGATTTGGGCGGGTCGGATGGCTACACCTTC.

The chain uses TRBV5-1 and TRBJ2-2; D call uncertain. Germline CDR1 SGHRS, CDR2 YFSETQ. The CDR3 is made up of 14 amino acids. V was cut by 0 bases and J by 5 bases, with 8 bases left in between. DNA of the CDR3: TGCGCCAGCAGCTTGGTTGCAGATACCGGGGAGCTGTTTTTT. This gives the protein CASSLVADTGELFF.

The chain combines TRBV5-6 with TRBJ2-3, with 10 bases that match TRBD1. Looked up from germline, CDR1 is SGHDT and CDR2 is YYEEEE. The CDR3 loop spans 15 amino acids. After removal of 3 bases from V and 3 bases from J, the junction contained 4 bases not matched to a gene. DNA for the CDR3: TGTGCCAGCAGCTGGGGGACAGGGGAAACAGATACGCAGTATTTT. It specifies CASSWGTGETDTQYF.

The chain recombines TRBV9 with TRBJ1-4, with D uncertain. Trimming pared 4 bases from V and 0 bases from J, leaving 10 bases between. The CDR3 runs 15 residues. Germline V gene lookup returns CDR1 SGDLS and CDR2 YYNGEE. The DNA of the CDR3 is TGTGCCAGCAGCAATGGAGGAGCAACTAATGAAAAACTGTTTTTT. It encodes CASSNGGATNEKLFF.

DNA for the CDR3: TGTGCCAGCAGCTTAGGGACAGGCAATCAGCCCCAGCATTTT. Translated: CASSLGTGNQPQHF. The chain combines TRBV7-9 with TRBJ1-5; TRBD1 might be the D (6 bases). This CDR3 spans 14 amino acids. The germline V and J ends were trimmed by 1 base and 2 bases, with 6 bases remaining between them. Per the germline V gene, CDR1 is SEHNR and CDR2 is FQNEAQ (reference sequence).

This clone has just one count. V usage is TRBV9 and J usage is TRBJ2-2, with TRBD2 as a possible D gene (5 bases). CDR3 length equals 15 residues. Germline loops: CDR1 SGDLS, CDR2 YYNGEE. Trimming removed 6 bases at V and 4 bases at J, with 16 bases between. In DNA form, the CDR3 reads TGTGCCAGCAACCCCGGAGGCTTTACCACCGGGGAGCTGTTTTTT. Translation gives CASNPGGFTTGELFF.

CDR3 residues: CASSQDRGQGDQPQHF. The DNA of the CDR3 is TGCGCCAGCAGCCAAGATAGGGGACAGGGAGACCAGCCCCAGCATTTT. This sequence joins TRBV4-1 and TRBJ1-5; 9 bases are a match to TRBD1. V gave up 0 bases and J gave up 7 bases; unmatched junction bases: 7. The CDR3 has 16 amino acids. CDR1 MGHRA and CDR2 YSYEKL come from the germline V gene.

The chain carries TRBV6-1 and TRBJ2-3, with D possibly being TRBD2 (6 bases). Deletions cut 7 bases from V and 3 bases from J, with 11 bases between. Germline assignment: CDR1 MNHNS and CDR2 SASEGT. The CDR3 consists of 13 residues. In DNA, the CDR3 is TGTGCCAGCACCATAGCGGTTACAGATACGCAGTATTTT. Translating gives CASTIAVTDTQYF.

The V call is TRBV9, the J call TRBJ1-3, with TRBD1 matching over 10 bases. This CDR3 is 16 amino acids long. CDR1 and CDR2 (germline): SGDLS, YYNGEE. J was trimmed by 0 bases and V by 7 bases; bases with no gene match: 7. The DNA of the CDR3 is TGTGCCAGCGGGCGGGACAGGGGCTTCTCTGGAAACACCATATATTTT. This sequence encodes CASGRDRGFSGNTIYF.

J is TRBJ2-7 and V is TRBV10-2; maybe TRBD2 (5 bases). The CDR3 spans 14 residues. V shed 2 bases and J shed 1 base, with 9 bases lying between them. CDR1 is WSHSY and CDR2 is SAAADI in the germline V gene. CDR3 residues: CASSEGGLSYEQYF. In DNA, the CDR3 is TGCGCCAGCAGTGAGGGTGGACTTTCCTACGAGCAGTACTTC.

V and J are TRBV9 and TRBJ2-1; 7 bases match TRBD2. The CDR3 is 19 residues long. The trim removed 4 bases at V and 10 bases at J, leaving 26 bases unmatched. CDR1 is SGDLS and CDR2 is YYNGEE in the germline V gene. The CDR3 DNA reads as TGTGCCAGCAGCCCCCCCCGGAGGGAGGGGTTGGCGATTCATTCCGAGCAGTTCTTC. Translating it yields CASSPPRREGLAIHSEQFF.

This chain connects TRBV7-3 to TRBJ2-1, with 7 bases fitting TRBD2. V was clipped by 5 bases and J by 7 bases; unmatched bases: 8. Germline assignment: CDR1 SGHTA and CDR2 FQGTGA. The CDR3 extends over 14 amino acids. The chain's CDR3 is CASSPLGGENEQFF. CDR3 coding DNA: TGTGCCAGCAGCCCCTTGGGGGGGGAGAATGAGCAGTTCTTC.

The J gene is TRBJ2-7, the V gene TRBV5-1; 9 bases map to TRBD1. CDR3 length: 12 amino acids. CDR1 is SGHRS and CDR2 is YFSETQ in the germline V gene. Unmatched junction bases numbered 5, after V lost 7 bases and J lost 6 bases. CDR3 sequence (DNA): TGCGCCAGCGGGACAGGGAACGGCGAGCAGTACTTC. Residues: CASGTGNGEQYF.

This sequence joins TRBV18 and TRBJ1-2; tentative D call: TRBD1 (5 bases). The V end lost 0 bases, the J end lost 3 bases, and 8 bases lay between the germline ends. The CDR3 runs to 14 residues. CDR1 is KGHSH, CDR2 LQKENI, per germline. The CDR3, as DNA: TGTGCCAGCTCACCACCGGTAGGGGACTATGGCTACACCTTC. Translated: CASSPPVGDYGYTF.

The CDR3, as DNA: TGTGCCTGGAGAGGGTCCGGGACTAGCTTCCAAGAGACCCAGTACTTC. This gives the protein CAWRGSGTSFQETQYF. This chain uses TRBV30 with TRBJ2-5, with 9 bases aligning to TRBD2. V was pared by 3 bases and J by 1 base, with 9 bases of the junction left unmatched. This CDR3 has 16 residues. Germline V gene data show CDR1 as GTSNPN and CDR2 as SVGIG (reference sequence).

This rearrangement joins TRBV7-9 to TRBJ1-1, with D possibly matching TRBD1 (6 bases). V was clipped by 5 bases and J by 7 bases, with 23 bases between them. CDR3 length: 16 amino acids. The germline V gene encodes CDR1 SEHNR and CDR2 FQNEAQ (reference sequence). The CDR3 region is CASSLLGGPNTGEAFF. For the CDR3, the DNA is TGTGCCAGCAGCCTGTTGGGGGGGCCGAACACTGGTGAAGCTTTCTTT.

The chain is built from TRBV7-6 and TRBJ1-1; maybe TRBD1 (6 bases). The ends were cut back, 4 bases at V and 4 bases at J, with 10 bases in the middle. Germline lookup yields CDR1 SGHVS and CDR2 FNYEAQ. This CDR3 is 13 amino acids long. CDR3 loop: CASSSGGLTEAFF. The CDR3 coding sequence is TGTGCCAGCAGCTCCGGGGGGCTCACTGAAGCTTTCTTT.

The chain is built from TRBV2 and TRBJ1-2, with 10 bases identical to TRBD1. The CDR3 covers 14 residues. Germline V gives CDR1 SNHLY, CDR2 FYNNEI. The junction had 4 bases not matched to a gene; V was cut back by 2 bases and J by 7 bases. CDR3 DNA: TGTGCCAGCAGTGAAAGTGGACAGGGGGGTGGCTACACCTTC. Protein sequence: CASSESGQGGGYTF.

The rearrangement links TRBV29-1 to TRBJ2-5, with 12 bases that match TRBD2. This CDR3 is 15 amino acids long. V shed 3 bases, J shed 5 bases, and the junction held 7 bases outside the gene matches. The germline V gene has CDR1 SQVTM and CDR2 ANQGSEA. This CDR3 is CSVDSRTSGEETQYF. CDR3 DNA: TGCAGCGTTGATTCCCGGACTAGCGGGGAGGAGACCCAGTACTTC.

V gene TRBV11-2 combines with J gene TRBJ1-1, with D maybe TRBD1 (6 bases). Germline CDR1 reads SGHAT; CDR2 reads FQNNGV. The CDR3 is 14 amino acids. Trimming pared 6 bases from V and 11 bases from J, leaving 22 bases between. As DNA, the CDR3 is TGTGCCAGCAGTACAGAACCTACAGGGAATGGTGCTTTCTTT. The encoded protein is CASSTEPTGNGAFF.

This clone was found a few times. V usage is TRBV9 and J usage is TRBJ1-5; D is possibly TRBD1 (5 bases). The ends were cut back, 2 bases at V and 4 bases at J, with 10 bases in the middle. Germline-derived CDR1 and CDR2 are SGDLS and YYNGEE. This CDR3 is built from 14 residues. The CDR3 protein is CASSVGQVNQPQHF. CDR3 nucleotides: TGTGCCAGCAGCGTGGGGCAGGTTAATCAGCCCCAGCATTTT.

V gene TRBV7-2 combines with J gene TRBJ2-2; a possible D gene is TRBD1 (5 bases). The CDR3 contains 11 residues. Between the trimmed V and J ends, which lost 6 bases and 8 bases, there was a span of 7 bases. CDR1 is SGHTA and CDR2 is FQGNSA in the germline V gene. The CDR3 sequence: CASRGVGELFF. In DNA form, the CDR3 reads TGTGCCAGCAGAGGGGTGGGGGAGCTGTTTTTT.

The rearrangement joins TRBV6-6 to TRBJ2-1; 13 bases match TRBD2. CDR1 is MNHNY and CDR2 is SVGAGI in the germline V gene (reference sequence). Losses at the gene ends were 5 bases for V and 4 bases for J; bases not matched to a gene: 2. There are 15 residues in the CDR3. CDR3 sequence reads: CASSGLAGVYNEQFF. CDR3 sequence (DNA): TGTGCCAGCAGTGGACTAGCGGGGGTGTACAATGAGCAGTTCTTC.